This T cell receptor (beta chain) comes out of a study of T cells in Graves' hyperthyroidism and ophthalmopathy. Study-wide background: Peripheral blood was obtained at initial diagnosis, preceding any treatment.

General study points: Most clonotypes expanded in thyroid above 0.001 were likewise present in blood.

Pregnant or lactating patients were excluded, as were those with uncontrolled infection or other autoimmune disease. The PBMCs were sourced from fresh peripheral blood (around 9.3 ml). Germline V gene data show CDR1 as MNHNS and CDR2 as SASEGT. The V gene end was trimmed by 6 bases and the J gene end by 2 bases; junction bases not matched to a gene: 5. The CDR3 is 15 amino acids. This clonotype was detected many times. The antigen is unknown. It was RNA transcripts that yielded the amplified TCR beta CDR3 regions. Primed by the HTBI set, a first-round RT-PCR was run on the TCR CDR3. TCRdb independently ran MiXCR on the multiplex PCR reads; one entry per CDR3 protein. The table lists a few hundred thousand distinct CDR3 sequences, about 15% of them singletons.

The clonotype comes from a woman aged 25 to 45 with Graves' hyperthyroidism. Material: blood. The V and J genes are TRBV6-1 and TRBJ2-3, with 10 bases fitting TRBD2. CDR3: CASSLLAGPTDTQYF. CDR3 nucleotide sequence: TGTGCCAGCAGCCTACTAGCGGGACCCACAGATACGCAGTATTTT.